This passage covers 30 T cell receptor beta chains from one sample sequenced in a study of PD-1 blockade in classical Hodgkin lymphoma. Produced via immunoSEQ multiplex PCR; TCRdb's table is partial and in-frame only. Here the sample spans about 20,000 clones, around 90% being singletons. As to time point: cycle 4 day 1 (C4D1), after about 6 weeks of nivolumab. Every one of the patients relapsed after autologous stem cell transplantation (brentuximab vedotin exposure was variable). From thawed PBMCs, CD8+ T cells were isolated by magnetic negative selection. The sample consisted of CD8+ T cells from blood, taken before the fourth cycle of nivolumab. These receptors were obtained from a human donor with classical Hodgkin lymphoma.

The rearrangement uses TRBV5-6 and TRBJ1-1, with D unresolved. This CDR3 has 14 residues. Germline CDR1 reads SGHDT; CDR2 reads YYEEEE. Trimming removed 2 bases from V and 3 bases from J, with 11 bases in between. The CDR3 nucleotides read TGTGCCAGCAGCTTCCCTACGCTCGACACTGAAGCTTTCTTT. Translating it yields CASSFPTLDTEAFF.

The rearrangement links TRBV2 to TRBJ2-3; TRBD2 aligns across 7 bases. Germline CDR1 SNHLY, CDR2 FYNNEI. The CDR3 consists of 15 residues. The junction had 11 bases not matched to a gene; V was cut back by 10 bases and J by 1 base. The CDR3 coding sequence is TGTGCCACCCTAAGCGGGGAAGGGGGCACAGATACGCAGTATTTT. Translation: CATLSGEGGTDTQYF.

The CDR3 nucleotides read TGCGCCAGCAGCTTGGACAGGGGGCTCGGAGGCTACACCTTC. Its protein is CASSLDRGLGGYTF. This chain uses TRBV5-1 with TRBJ1-2; the match to TRBD1 covers 9 bases. The CDR3 runs to 14 residues. Trimming at V came to 0 bases and at J to 8 bases, leaving 5 bases not matched to a gene. Germline CDR1 reads SGHRS; CDR2 reads YFSETQ.

CDR3 DNA: TGTGCCACCAGCGGTTACAGCGGGACGAGCACCGGGGAGCTGTTTTTT. It specifies CATSGYSGTSTGELFF. The chain uses TRBV15 and TRBJ2-2, with 7 bases fitting TRBD2. Looked up from germline, CDR1 is LNHNV and CDR2 is YYDKDF (reference sequence). This CDR3 has 16 residues. The V segment lost 5 bases and the J segment 4 bases; nucleotides outside the gene matches: 10. The whole variable domain, remainder taken from reference TRBV15 and TRBJ2-2, is DAMVIQNPRYQVTQFGKPVTLSCSQTLNHNVMYWYQQKSSQAPKLLFHYYDKDFNNEADTPDNFQSRRPNTSFCFLDIRSPGLGDTAMYLCATSGYSGTSTGELFFGEGSRLTVL.

This clone appeared a single time. The gene calls are TRBV27 and TRBJ2-2; D unresolved. The CDR3 extends over 11 amino acids. Germline V gene data show CDR1 as MNHEY and CDR2 as SMNVEV (reference sequence). CDR3 residues: CVVGYTGELFF. The CDR3, as DNA: TGTGTAGTTGGGTACACCGGGGAGCTGTTTTTT.

This clone was observed a handful of times. This rearrangement joins TRBV7-6 to TRBJ1-5, with D hard to call. The CDR3 length is 17 residues. Per the germline V gene, CDR1 is SGHVS and CDR2 is FNYEAQ. Trimming pared 5 bases from V and 4 bases from J, leaving 21 bases between. The CDR3 here is CASSPLPRREGNQPQHF. Here the CDR3 DNA reads TGTGCCAGCAGCCCCCTTCCGCGGCGCGAGGGTAATCAGCCCCAGCATTTT. Together with reference TRBV7-6 and TRBJ1-5, the CDR3 gives the full variable domain: GAGVSQSPRYKVTKRGQDVALRCDPISGHVSLYWYRQALGQGPEFLTYFNYEAQQDKSGLPNDRFSAERPEGSISTLTIQRTEQRDSAMYRCASSPLPRREGNQPQHFGDGTRLSIL.

This clone has a single count. This rearrangement joins TRBV5-1 to TRBJ2-1; 8 bases line up with TRBD1. The length of the CDR3 is 12 residues. The germline gives CDR1 SGHRS, CDR2 YFSETQ. V was clipped by 4 bases and J by 7 bases; unmatched bases: 1. CDR3 sequence (DNA): TGCGCCAGCAGCAACAGGGGGAATGAGCAGTTCTTC. Translation gives CASSNRGNEQFF. Full variable domain (missing parts from reference TRBV5-1 and TRBJ2-1): KAGVTQTPRYLIKTRGQQVTLSCSPISGHRSVSWYQQTPGQGLQFLFEYFSETQRNKGNFPGRFSGRQFSNSRSEMNVSTLELGDSALYLCASSNRGNEQFFGPGTRLTVL.

This chain links TRBV6-6 with TRBJ1-2; D not resolved. The V gene's germline CDR1 is MNHNY and CDR2 SVGAGI (reference sequence). V gave up 5 bases and J gave up 8 bases, with 12 bases separating them. The CDR3 totals 12 residues. CDR3 nucleotide sequence: TGTGCCAGCAGTCCCACGTCGGGGGGCTACACCTTC. Amino acid sequence: CASSPTSGGYTF.

The V gene is TRBV28, the J gene TRBJ2-7, with D perhaps TRBD2 (5 bases). CDR1 MDHEN and CDR2 SYDVKM come from the germline V gene. CDR3 length: 14 residues. V lost 3 bases and J lost 1, with 10 bases in between. As DNA, the CDR3 is TGTGCCAGCAGTTTCGGGCGGGTATCCTACGAGCAGTACTTC. It specifies CASSFGRVSYEQYF.

Here the CDR3 DNA reads TGTGCCAGCAGTGAAGTTTGGTCCTCTCAGCCCCAGCATTTT. It specifies CASSEVWSSQPQHF. The V call is TRBV6-1, the J call TRBJ1-5; D gene ambiguous. Per germline, CDR1 MNHNS and CDR2 SASEGT. The CDR3 runs 14 residues. Trimming cost V 1 base and J 6 bases, with 10 bases left between them.

V usage is TRBV2 and J usage is TRBJ2-2; a possible D gene is TRBD2 (5 bases). Germline V gene sequence: CDR1 SNHLY, CDR2 FYNNEI. The CDR3 totals 14 residues. V was shortened by 7 bases and J by 0 bases, with 9 bases between the two germline ends. The CDR3 protein is CASTEETNTGELFF. The CDR3 bases are TGTGCCAGCACGGAGGAAACGAACACCGGGGAGCTGTTTTTT. Full variable domain (missing parts from reference TRBV2 and TRBJ2-2): EPEVTQTPSHQVTQMGQEVILRCVPISNHLYFYWYRQILGQKVEFLVSFYNNEISEKSEIFDDQFSVERPDGSNFTLKIRSTKLEDSAMYFCASTEETNTGELFFGEGSRLTVL.

V gene TRBV7-2 combines with J gene TRBJ2-7; D gene unclear. The V end lost 1 base, the J end lost 2 bases, and 9 bases lay between the germline ends. In germline, CDR1 is SGHTA, CDR2 FQGNSA. This CDR3 is 14 amino acids long. The CDR3 is CASSLGLRAYEQYF. In DNA form, the CDR3 reads TGTGCCAGCAGCTTAGGGTTGCGCGCCTACGAGCAGTACTTC.

This clone came up once. The V and J genes are TRBV2 and TRBJ1-2; D is unclear. The V gene lost 9 bases and the J gene lost 6 bases, with 17 bases spanning the gap. CDR1 is SNHLY, CDR2 FYNNEI, per germline. The CDR3 contains 13 residues. The chain's CDR3 is CASFPSPGDGYTF. The CDR3 nucleotides are TGTGCCAGTTTCCCCAGCCCGGGCGATGGCTACACCTTC.

This clone was seen a single time. The chain has TRBV12-5 and TRBJ2-5; 9 nucleotides match TRBD2. The end of the DNA aligns better with TRBJ2-7, so the J call may be wrong. Germline loops: CDR1 LGHNT, CDR2 FRNRAP. The CDR3 loop spans 17 amino acids. The CDR3 protein is CASGFLGLATLGYEQYF. In DNA form, the CDR3 reads TGTGCTAGTGGTTTTCTCGGACTAGCGACCCTAGGGTACGAGCAGTACTTC.

V and J are TRBV27 and TRBJ2-5; TRBD1 is a possible D gene (6 bases). The V end lost 6 bases, the J end lost 5 bases, and 19 bases lay between the germline ends. CDR1 MNHEY and CDR2 SMNVEV come from the germline V gene (reference sequence). The CDR3 is 15 residues long. The CDR3 sequence is CASSSQWGRKETQYF. In DNA, the CDR3 is TGTGCCAGCAGCTCCCAATGGGGGCGAAAGGAGACCCAGTACTTC.

The rearrangement joins TRBV2 to TRBJ1-2; no firm D call. Trimming pared 6 bases from V and 4 bases from J, leaving 15 bases between. The CDR3 consists of 14 residues. Germline V CDR1 and CDR2: SNHLY, FYNNEI. The CDR3 protein is CASSLGTAGYGYTF. CDR3 bases: TGTGCCAGCAGCCTAGGAACAGCCGGCTATGGCTACACCTTC.

The V gene is TRBV27, the J gene TRBJ2-7; the match to TRBD2 covers 11 bases. The germline V gene encodes CDR1 MNHEY and CDR2 SMNVEV (reference sequence). Germline trimming cut 6 bases from V and 2 bases from J; bases unmatched to any gene: 3. The CDR3 has 14 amino acids. This CDR3 is CASRLAGGAYEQYF. DNA for the CDR3: TGTGCCAGCAGGCTAGCGGGAGGAGCCTACGAGCAGTACTTC.

The chain joins TRBV29-1 to TRBJ2-7; 8 bases align to TRBD1. Germline assignment: CDR1 SQVTM and CDR2 ANQGSEA. Losses at the gene ends were 3 bases for V and 6 bases for J; bases not matched to a gene: 7. This CDR3 spans 13 amino acids. CDR3 nucleotide sequence: TGCAGCGTTGAGGCCGGACAGGGTGCCGAGCAGTACTTC. Protein product: CSVEAGQGAEQYF.

This clone was detected once. CDR3 sequence reads: CASSLYAETQYF. The CDR3 DNA reads TGTGCCAGCAGTTTATATGCGGAGACCCAGTACTTC. V and J are TRBV28 and TRBJ2-5; D is ambiguous. The V end lost 1 base, the J end lost 5 bases, and 5 bases lay between the germline ends. CDR3 length equals 12 residues. Germline lookup yields CDR1 MDHEN and CDR2 SYDVKM.

V gene TRBV6-4 combines with J gene TRBJ2-7; perhaps TRBD1 as D (6 bases). Deletions cut 5 bases from V and 2 bases from J, with 16 bases between. This CDR3 region has 15 residues. The germline V gene has CDR1 MRHNA and CDR2 SNTAGT. CDR3 DNA sequence: TGTGCCAGCAGTCGACAGGTTGGGCCTACCTACGAGCAGTACTTC. Translated: CASSRQVGPTYEQYF.

The chain combines TRBV7-3 with TRBJ2-3; 8 positions agree with TRBD1. Per germline, CDR1 SGHTA and CDR2 FQGTGA. The CDR3 loop spans 13 amino acids. The ends lost 5 bases at V and 4 bases at J; junction bases unmatched: 2. The CDR3 region is CASSVQGADTQYF. The CDR3 DNA follows: TGTGCCAGCAGCGTACAGGGGGCAGATACGCAGTATTTT.

The gene calls are TRBV28 and TRBJ2-1; possibly TRBD1 for D (5 bases). From germline, CDR1 is MDHEN and CDR2 SYDVKM. V lost 3 bases and J 6 bases, leaving 9 bases between the germline ends. The CDR3 is 13 residues long. CDR3 region: CASSFRAINEQFF. DNA of the CDR3: TGTGCCAGCAGTTTCAGGGCCATCAATGAGCAGTTCTTC.

This clone was counted a single time. The genes are TRBV4-1 and TRBJ2-7; 7 nucleotides agree with TRBD1. V dropped 2 bases and J dropped 2; count of bases not matched to a gene: 3. The CDR3 totals 14 residues. In germline, CDR1 is MGHRA, CDR2 YSYEKL. CDR3 bases: TGCGCCAGCAGCCAAAACAGGGGCCCCTACGAGCAGTACTTC. This gives the protein CASSQNRGPYEQYF.

This rearrangement joins TRBV7-9 to TRBJ2-5, with a possible D match to TRBD2 (5 bases). With the DNA end fitting TRBJ2-7 better, the J assignment may be wrong. This CDR3 has 15 residues. Germline assignment: CDR1 SEHNR and CDR2 FQNEAQ (reference sequence). The CDR3 spells CASSPPLTTSYEQYF. For the CDR3, the DNA is TGTGCCAGCAGCCCCCCCCTGACTACTAGCTACGAGCAGTACTTC.

V and J are TRBV18 and TRBJ1-1; D ambiguous. The germline V gene encodes CDR1 KGHSH and CDR2 LQKENI. The CDR3 covers 16 residues. The V and J ends lost 2 bases and 4 bases respectively, with 17 bases between them. CDR3 coding DNA: TGTGCCAGCTCACCATCTCGACAAGCTTTGGGCACTGAAGCTTTCTTT. The encoded protein is CASSPSRQALGTEAFF.

The sample holds one count of this clone. The rearrangement joins TRBV11-2 to TRBJ2-5, with no clear D. The germline CDR1 and CDR2 sequences are SGHAT and FQNNGV. This CDR3 region has 13 residues. Deletions cut 4 bases from V and 5 bases from J, with 11 bases between. The CDR3 region has the DNA TGTGCCAGCAGCTCCGCTCCGTGGGAGACCCAGTACTTC. Translating gives CASSSAPWETQYF.

The rearrangement links TRBV7-6 to TRBJ2-7; TRBD1 matches at 8 bases. CDR3 length equals 20 residues. V lost 1 base, J lost 0 bases, and 17 bases stayed unmatched. Germline V gives CDR1 SGHVS, CDR2 FNYEAQ. DNA for the CDR3: TGTGCCAGCAGCTTAGTGGCCCCTCCCGACAGGGGCAGTGGCTCCTACGAGCAGTACTTC. Amino acid sequence: CASSLVAPPDRGSGSYEQYF.

J is TRBJ2-3 and V is TRBV27; TRBD2 matches 13 bases. V was pared by 10 bases and J by 6 bases, with 10 bases of the junction left unmatched. Germline loops: CDR1 MNHEY, CDR2 SMNVEV (reference sequence). The CDR3 loop spans 15 amino acids. CDR3 nucleotides: TGTGCCACTCAAGGACTAGCGGGAGCTGTGGATACGCAGTATTTT. Its protein product is CATQGLAGAVDTQYF.

The V gene is TRBV10-2, the J gene TRBJ2-2, with D perhaps TRBD2 (5 bases). The germline V gene encodes CDR1 WSHSY and CDR2 SAAADI. The V end lost 6 bases, the J end lost 5 bases, and 13 bases lay between the germline ends. The CDR3 length is 14 residues. The CDR3 DNA sequence: TGCGCCAGCAGGGCTCCAACTAGTACCGGGGAGCTGTTTTTT. This translates into CASRAPTSTGELFF.

This chain uses TRBV2 with TRBJ2-2, with TRBD2 matching over 8 bases. There are 15 residues in the CDR3. Germline lookup yields CDR1 SNHLY and CDR2 FYNNEI. With 10 bases clipped from V and 4 bases from J, the junction kept 11 bases outside the gene matches. CDR3 residues: CATVAGSSSTGELFF. The DNA for the CDR3 is TGTGCCACCGTAGCGGGATCATCGAGCACCGGGGAGCTGTTTTTT.